In its sample, the clone carrying this T cell receptor beta chain was seen many times. Its antigen remains unidentified. Germline CDR1 is SGHRS and CDR2 is YFSETQ. The CDR3 has 15 amino acids. The J segment lost 1 base and the V segment lost 4 bases, leaving 2 bases of the junction unmatched. The sample belongs to a study of shared clonotypes between healthy human individuals. On the study more broadly: Three CD4 naive, three CD4 memory, two CD8 naive and one CD8 memory plate were used per donor. Study-level results: The naive CD4 repertoires of a handful of donors were compared, and roughly 5.1% of clonotypes were shared. Larger estimated richness was generally recorded for naive subsets relative to memory subsets.

Sequenced by immunoSEQ multiplex PCR; TCRdb stores in-frame clones only, minus some. The sample holds about 730,000 clones, just under 75% seen once. From CD4+ cells came CD45RA+ naive and CD45RA-negative memory subsets. This TCR derives from a young woman in good health. The source material was memory CD4+ T cells sorted from blood. Subset described: CD45RA-negative fraction. The genes are TRBV5-1 and TRBJ1-4; TRBD1 aligns across 9 bases. The CDR3 loop reads CASSQGQGTNEKLFF. The CDR3 bases are TGCGCCAGCAGCCAGGGACAGGGAACTAATGAAAAACTGTTTTTT.